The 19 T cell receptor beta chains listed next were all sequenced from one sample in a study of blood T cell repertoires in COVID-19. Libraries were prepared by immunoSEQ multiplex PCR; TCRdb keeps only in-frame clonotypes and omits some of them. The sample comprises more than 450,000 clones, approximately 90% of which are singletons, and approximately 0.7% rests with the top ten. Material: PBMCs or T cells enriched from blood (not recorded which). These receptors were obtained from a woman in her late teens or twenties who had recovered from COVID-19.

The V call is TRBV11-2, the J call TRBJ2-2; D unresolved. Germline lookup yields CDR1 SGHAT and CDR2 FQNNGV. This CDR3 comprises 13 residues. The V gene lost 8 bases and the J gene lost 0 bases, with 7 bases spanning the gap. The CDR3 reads CASDNTNTGELFF. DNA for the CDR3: TGTGCCAGCGACAATACGAACACCGGGGAGCTGTTTTTT.

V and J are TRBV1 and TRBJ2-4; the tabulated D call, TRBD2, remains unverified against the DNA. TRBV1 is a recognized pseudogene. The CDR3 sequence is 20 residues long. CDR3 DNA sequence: TGCACCAGCAGCCGACCCCCCGGGACTAGCGGGGGTCTAGCCAAAAACATTCAGTACTTC. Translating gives CTSSRPPGTSGGLAKNIQYF.

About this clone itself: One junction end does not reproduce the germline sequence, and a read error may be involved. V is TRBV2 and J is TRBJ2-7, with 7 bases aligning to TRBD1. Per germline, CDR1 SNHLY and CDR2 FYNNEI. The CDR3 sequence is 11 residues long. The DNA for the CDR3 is TGTGCCAGCAGCTCCGACAGGGTTCGGTTTTTC. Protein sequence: CASSSDRVRFF. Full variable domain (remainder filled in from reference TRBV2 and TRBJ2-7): EPEVTQTPSHQVTQMGQEVILRCVPISNHLYFYWYRQILGQKVEFLVSFYNNEISEKSEIFDDQFSVERPDGSNFTLKIRSTKLEDSAMYFCASSSDRVRFFGPGTRLTVT.

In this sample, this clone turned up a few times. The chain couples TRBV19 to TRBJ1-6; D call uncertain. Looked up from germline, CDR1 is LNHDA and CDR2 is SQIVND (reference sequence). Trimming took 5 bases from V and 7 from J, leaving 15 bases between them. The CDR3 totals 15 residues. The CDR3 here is CASSGREPINSPLHF. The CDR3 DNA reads TGTGCCAGTAGTGGGAGGGAGCCTATCAATTCACCCCTCCACTTT.

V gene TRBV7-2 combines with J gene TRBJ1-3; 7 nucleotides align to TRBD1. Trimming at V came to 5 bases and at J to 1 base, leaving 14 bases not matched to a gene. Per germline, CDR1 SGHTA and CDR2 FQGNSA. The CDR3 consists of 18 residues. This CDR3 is CASSPQKTGFGSGNTIYF. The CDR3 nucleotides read TGTGCCAGCAGCCCCCAAAAGACAGGGTTTGGGTCTGGAAACACCATATATTTT.

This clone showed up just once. Here the CDR3 DNA reads TGCAGTGCTAGTGGGCGGGACAGGTATAATTCACCCCTCCACTTT. Protein: CSASGRDRYNSPLHF. The rearrangement uses TRBV20-1 and TRBJ1-6; TRBD1 matches 8 bases. Per germline, CDR1 DFQATT and CDR2 SNEGSKA (reference sequence). This CDR3 region has 15 residues. The trim removed 3 bases at V and 4 bases at J, leaving 5 bases unmatched.

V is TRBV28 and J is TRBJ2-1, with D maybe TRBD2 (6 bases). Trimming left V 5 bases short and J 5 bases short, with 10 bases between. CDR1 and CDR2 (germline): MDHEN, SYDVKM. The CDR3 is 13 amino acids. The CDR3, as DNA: TGTGCCAGCAGTCTCGGGGGAGACAATGAGCAGTTCTTC. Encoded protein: CASSLGGDNEQFF.

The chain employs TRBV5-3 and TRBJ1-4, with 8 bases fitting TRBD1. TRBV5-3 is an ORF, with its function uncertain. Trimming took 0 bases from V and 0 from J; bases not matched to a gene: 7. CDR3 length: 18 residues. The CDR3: CARSLVGDRGTTNEKLFF. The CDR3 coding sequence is TGTGCCAGAAGCTTGGTTGGCGACAGGGGCACAACTAATGAAAAACTGTTTTTT.

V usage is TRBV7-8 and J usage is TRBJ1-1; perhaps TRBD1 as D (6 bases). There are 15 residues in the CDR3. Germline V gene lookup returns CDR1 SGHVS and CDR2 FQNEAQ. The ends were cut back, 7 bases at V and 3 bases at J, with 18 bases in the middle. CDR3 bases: TGTGCCAGCACCCCGGCCGAGGGGGAAGACACTGAAGCTTTCTTT. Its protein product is CASTPAEGEDTEAFF.

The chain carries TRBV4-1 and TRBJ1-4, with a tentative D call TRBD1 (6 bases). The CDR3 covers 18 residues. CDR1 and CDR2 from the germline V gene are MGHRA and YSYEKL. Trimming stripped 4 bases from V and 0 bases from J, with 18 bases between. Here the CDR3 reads CASSPKGVWASTNEKLFF. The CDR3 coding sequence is TGCGCCAGCAGCCCAAAGGGGGTTTGGGCTTCAACTAATGAAAAACTGTTTTTT.

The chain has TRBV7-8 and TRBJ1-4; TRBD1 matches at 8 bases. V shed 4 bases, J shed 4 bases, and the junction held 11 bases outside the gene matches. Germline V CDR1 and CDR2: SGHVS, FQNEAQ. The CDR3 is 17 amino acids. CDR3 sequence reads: CASSSPPVTGVNEKLFF. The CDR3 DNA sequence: TGTGCCAGCAGCTCACCTCCTGTGACAGGGGTTAATGAAAAACTGTTTTTT.

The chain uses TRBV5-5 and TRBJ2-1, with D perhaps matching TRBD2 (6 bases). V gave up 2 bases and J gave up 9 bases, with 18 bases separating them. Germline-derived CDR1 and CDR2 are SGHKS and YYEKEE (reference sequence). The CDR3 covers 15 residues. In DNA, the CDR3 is TGTGCCAGCAGCTTTCTCGCAGAAATCGGGGGTGAGCAGTTCTTC. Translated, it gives CASSFLAEIGGEQFF.

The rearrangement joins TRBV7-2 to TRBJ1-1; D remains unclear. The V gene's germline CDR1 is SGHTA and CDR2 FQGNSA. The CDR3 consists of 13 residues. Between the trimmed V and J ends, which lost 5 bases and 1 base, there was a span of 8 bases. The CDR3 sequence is CASSDGRNTEAFF. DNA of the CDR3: TGTGCCAGCAGCGACGGGAGGAACACTGAAGCTTTCTTT. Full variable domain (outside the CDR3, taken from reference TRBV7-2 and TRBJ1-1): GAGVSQSPSNKVTEKGKDVELRCDPISGHTALYWYRQSLGQGLEFLIYFQGNSAPDKSGLPSDRFSAERTGGSVSTLTIQRTQQEDSAVYLCASSDGRNTEAFFGQGTRLTVV.

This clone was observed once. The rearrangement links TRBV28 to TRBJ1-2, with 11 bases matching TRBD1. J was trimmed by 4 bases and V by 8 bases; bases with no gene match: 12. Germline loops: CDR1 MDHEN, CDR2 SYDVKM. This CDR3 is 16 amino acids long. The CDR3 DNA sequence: TGTGCCAGCGGAAGGACAGGGGGCCGCTATTTCTATGGCTACACCTTC. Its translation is CASGRTGGRYFYGYTF.

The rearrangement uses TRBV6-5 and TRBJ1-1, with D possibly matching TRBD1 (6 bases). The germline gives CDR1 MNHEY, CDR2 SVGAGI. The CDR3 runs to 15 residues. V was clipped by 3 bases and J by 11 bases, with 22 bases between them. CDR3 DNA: TGTGCCAGCAGTTATCGGCGACAGGCGGAAGCTCGGGCTTTCTTT. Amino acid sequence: CASSYRRQAEARAFF.

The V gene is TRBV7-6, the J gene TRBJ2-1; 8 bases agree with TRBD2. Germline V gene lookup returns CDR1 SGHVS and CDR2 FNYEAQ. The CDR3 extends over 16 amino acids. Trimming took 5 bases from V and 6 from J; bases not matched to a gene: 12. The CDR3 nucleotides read TGTGCCAGCAGCCCCTCGACGGGGGGGGCTATCAATGAGCAGTTCTTC. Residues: CASSPSTGGAINEQFF.

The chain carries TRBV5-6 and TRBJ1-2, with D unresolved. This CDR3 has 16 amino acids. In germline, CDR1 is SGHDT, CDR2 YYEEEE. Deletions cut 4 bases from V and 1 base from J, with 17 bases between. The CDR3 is CASSPLKTGGNYGYTF. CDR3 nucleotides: TGTGCCAGCAGCCCTCTTAAGACCGGCGGTAACTATGGCTACACCTTC.

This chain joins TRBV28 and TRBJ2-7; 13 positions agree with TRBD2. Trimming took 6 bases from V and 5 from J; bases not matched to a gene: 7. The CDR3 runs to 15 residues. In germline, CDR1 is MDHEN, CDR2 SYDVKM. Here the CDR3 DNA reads TGTGCCAGCAGCCGCCGGACTAGCGGGGGAAACGAGCAGTACTTC. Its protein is CASSRRTSGGNEQYF.

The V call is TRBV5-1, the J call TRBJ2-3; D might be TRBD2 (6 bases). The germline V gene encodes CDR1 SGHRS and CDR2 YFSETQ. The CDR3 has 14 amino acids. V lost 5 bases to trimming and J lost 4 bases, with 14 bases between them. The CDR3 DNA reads TGCGCCAGCAGGATGTCGGGACTCCCAGATACGCAGTATTTT. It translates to CASRMSGLPDTQYF. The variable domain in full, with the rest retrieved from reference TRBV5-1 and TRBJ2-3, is KAGVTQTPRYLIKTRGQQVTLSCSPISGHRSVSWYQQTPGQGLQFLFEYFSETQRNKGNFPGRFSGRQFSNSRSEMNVSTLELGDSALYLCASRMSGLPDTQYFGPGTRLTVL.